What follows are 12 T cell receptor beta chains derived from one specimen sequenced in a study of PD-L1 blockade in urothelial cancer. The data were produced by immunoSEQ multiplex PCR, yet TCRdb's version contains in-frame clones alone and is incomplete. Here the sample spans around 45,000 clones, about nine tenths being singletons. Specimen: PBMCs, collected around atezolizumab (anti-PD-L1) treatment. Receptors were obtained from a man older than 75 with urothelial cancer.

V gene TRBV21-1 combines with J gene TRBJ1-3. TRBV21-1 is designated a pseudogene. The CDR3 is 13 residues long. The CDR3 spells CASSKYSGNTIYF. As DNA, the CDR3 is TGTGCCAGCAGCAAATACTCTGGAAACACCATATATTTT.

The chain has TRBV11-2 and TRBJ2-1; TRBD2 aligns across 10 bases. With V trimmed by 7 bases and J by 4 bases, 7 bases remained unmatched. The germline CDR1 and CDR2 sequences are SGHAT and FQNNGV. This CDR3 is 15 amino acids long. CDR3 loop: CASTPSSGGYNEQFF. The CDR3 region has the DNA TGTGCCAGCACCCCTTCTAGCGGGGGTTACAATGAGCAGTTCTTC.

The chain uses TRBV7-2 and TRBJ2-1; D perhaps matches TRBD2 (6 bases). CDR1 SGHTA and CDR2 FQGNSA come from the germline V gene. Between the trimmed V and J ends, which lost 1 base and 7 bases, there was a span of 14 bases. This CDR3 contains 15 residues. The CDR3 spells CASSLVGLAANEQFF. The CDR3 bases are TGTGCCAGCAGCTTAGTGGGCTTAGCGGCTAATGAGCAGTTCTTC.

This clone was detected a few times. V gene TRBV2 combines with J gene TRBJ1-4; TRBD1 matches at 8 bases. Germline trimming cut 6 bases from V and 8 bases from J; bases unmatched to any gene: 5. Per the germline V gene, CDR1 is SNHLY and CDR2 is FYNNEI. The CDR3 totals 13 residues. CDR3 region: CASRGQGEEKLFF. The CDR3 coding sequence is TGTGCCAGCAGAGGACAGGGTGAGGAAAAACTGTTTTTT. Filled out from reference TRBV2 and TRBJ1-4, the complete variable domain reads EPEVTQTPSHQVTQMGQEVILRCVPISNHLYFYWYRQILGQKVEFLVSFYNNEISEKSEIFDDQFSVERPDGSNFTLKIRSTKLEDSAMYFCASRGQGEEKLFFGSGTQLSVL.

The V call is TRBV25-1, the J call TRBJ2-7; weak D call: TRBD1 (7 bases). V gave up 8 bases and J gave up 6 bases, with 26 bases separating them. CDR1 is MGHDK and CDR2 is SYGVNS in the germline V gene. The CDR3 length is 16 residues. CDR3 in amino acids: CASAGKLAEGAPEQYF. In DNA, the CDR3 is TGTGCCAGCGCGGGGAAGCTGGCGGAGGGGGCGCCCGAGCAGTACTTC.

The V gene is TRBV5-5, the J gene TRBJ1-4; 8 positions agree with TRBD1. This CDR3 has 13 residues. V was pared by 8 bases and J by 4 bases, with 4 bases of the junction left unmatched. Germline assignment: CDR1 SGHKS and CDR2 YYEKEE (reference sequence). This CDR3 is CASSGGINEKLFF. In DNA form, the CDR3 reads TGTGCCAGTTCAGGGGGCATTAATGAAAAACTGTTTTTT.

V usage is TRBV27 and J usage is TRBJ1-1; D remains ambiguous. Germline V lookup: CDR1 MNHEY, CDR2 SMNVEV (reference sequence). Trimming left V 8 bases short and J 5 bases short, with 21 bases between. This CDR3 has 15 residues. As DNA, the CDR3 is TGTGCCAGCGACACCGAGAGGAGGGAGAGGACTGAAGCTTTCTTT. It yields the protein CASDTERRERTEAFF.

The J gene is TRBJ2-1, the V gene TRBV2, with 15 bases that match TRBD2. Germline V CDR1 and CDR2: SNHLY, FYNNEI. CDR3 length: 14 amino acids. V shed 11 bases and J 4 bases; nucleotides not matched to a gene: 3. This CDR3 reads CAGGLAGGYNEQFF. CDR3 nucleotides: TGTGCCGGGGGACTAGCGGGAGGTTACAATGAGCAGTTCTTC.

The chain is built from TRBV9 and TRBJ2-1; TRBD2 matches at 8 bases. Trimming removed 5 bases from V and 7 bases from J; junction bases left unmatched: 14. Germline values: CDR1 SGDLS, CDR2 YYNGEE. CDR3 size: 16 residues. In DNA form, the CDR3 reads TGTGCCAGCAGTCCGCGGCCGGGACTAGTAGGAAATGAGCAGTTCTTC. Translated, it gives CASSPRPGLVGNEQFF.

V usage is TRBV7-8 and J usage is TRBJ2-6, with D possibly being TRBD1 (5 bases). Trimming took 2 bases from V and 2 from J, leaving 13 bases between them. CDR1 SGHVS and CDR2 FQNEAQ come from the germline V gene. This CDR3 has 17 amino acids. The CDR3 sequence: CASSLTRASPGANVLTF. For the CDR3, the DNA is TGTGCCAGCAGCTTAACCAGGGCAAGCCCTGGGGCCAACGTCCTGACTTTC.

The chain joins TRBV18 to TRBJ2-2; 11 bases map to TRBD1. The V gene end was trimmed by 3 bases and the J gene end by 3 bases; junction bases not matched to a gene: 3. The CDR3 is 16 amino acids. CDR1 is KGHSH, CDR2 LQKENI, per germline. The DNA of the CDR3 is TGTGCCAGCTCACCTCGGACAGGGGGCCACACCGGGGAGCTGTTTTTT. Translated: CASSPRTGGHTGELFF.

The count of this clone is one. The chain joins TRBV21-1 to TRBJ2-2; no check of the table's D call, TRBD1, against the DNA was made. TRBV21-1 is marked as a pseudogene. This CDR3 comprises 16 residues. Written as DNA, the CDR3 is TGTGCCAGCAGCAATAGGTCCAGGGGGTACGGCGGGGAGCTGTTTTTT. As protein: CASSNRSRGYGGELFF.